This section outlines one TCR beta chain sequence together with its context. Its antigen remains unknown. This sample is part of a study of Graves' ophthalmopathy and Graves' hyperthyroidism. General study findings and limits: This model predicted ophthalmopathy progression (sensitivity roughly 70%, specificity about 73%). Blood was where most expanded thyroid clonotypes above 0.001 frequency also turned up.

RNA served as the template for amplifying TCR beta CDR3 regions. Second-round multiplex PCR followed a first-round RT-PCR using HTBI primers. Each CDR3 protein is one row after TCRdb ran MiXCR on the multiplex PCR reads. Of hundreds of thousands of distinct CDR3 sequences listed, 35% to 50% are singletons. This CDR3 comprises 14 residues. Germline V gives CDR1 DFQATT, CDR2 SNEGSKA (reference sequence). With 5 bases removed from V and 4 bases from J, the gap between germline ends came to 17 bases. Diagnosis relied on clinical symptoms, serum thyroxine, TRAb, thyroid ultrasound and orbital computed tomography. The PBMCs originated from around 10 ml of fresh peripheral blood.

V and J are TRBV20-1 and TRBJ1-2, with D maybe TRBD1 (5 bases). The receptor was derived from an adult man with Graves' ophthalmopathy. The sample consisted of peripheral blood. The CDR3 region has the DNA TGCAGTGCTGGACCGGGGGATCGTTCCTATGGCTACACCTTC. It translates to CSAGPGDRSYGYTF.